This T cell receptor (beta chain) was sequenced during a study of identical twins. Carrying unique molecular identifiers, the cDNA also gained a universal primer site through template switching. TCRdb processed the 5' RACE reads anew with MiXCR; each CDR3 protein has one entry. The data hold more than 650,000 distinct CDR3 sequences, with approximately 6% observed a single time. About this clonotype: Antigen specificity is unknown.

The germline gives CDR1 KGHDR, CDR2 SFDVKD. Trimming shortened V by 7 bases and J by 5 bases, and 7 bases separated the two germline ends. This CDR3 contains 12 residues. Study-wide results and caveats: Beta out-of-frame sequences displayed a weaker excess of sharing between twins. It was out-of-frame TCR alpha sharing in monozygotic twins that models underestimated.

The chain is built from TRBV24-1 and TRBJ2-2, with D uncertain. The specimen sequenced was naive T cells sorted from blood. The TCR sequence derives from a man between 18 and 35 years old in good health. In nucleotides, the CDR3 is TGTGCCACCAGCCCCGAGACCGGGGAGCTGTTTTTT. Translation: CATSPETGELFF.